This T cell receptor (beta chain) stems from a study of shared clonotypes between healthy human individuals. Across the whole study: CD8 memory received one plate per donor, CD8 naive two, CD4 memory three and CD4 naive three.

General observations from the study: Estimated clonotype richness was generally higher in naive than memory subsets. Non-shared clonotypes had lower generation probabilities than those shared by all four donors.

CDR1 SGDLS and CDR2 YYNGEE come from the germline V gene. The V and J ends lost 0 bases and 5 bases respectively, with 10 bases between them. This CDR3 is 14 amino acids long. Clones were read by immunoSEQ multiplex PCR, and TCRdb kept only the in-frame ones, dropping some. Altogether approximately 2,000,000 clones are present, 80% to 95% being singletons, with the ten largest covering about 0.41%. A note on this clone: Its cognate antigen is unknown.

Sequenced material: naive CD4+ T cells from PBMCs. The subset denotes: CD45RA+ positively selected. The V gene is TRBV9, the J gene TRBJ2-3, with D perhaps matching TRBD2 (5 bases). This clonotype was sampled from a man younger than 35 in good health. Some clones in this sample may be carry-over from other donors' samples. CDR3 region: CASSVVSREDTQYF. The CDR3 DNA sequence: TGTGCCAGCAGCGTAGTATCGAGGGAAGATACGCAGTATTTT. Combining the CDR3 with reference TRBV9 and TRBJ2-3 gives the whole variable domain DSGVTQTPKHLITATGQRVTLRCSPRSGDLSVYWYQQSLDQGLQFLIQYYNGEERAKGNILERFSAQQFPDLHSELNLSSLELGDSALYFCASSVVSREDTQYFGPGTRLTVL.